This TCR beta chain is from a study of T cells in tuberculosis. Overall study: This South African cohort compared adolescents with or without latent tuberculosis against adults with active tuberculosis. Broader study findings: Smaller alpha distances in active tuberculosis partly reflected shorter CDR3-alpha lengths.

The repertoire was sequenced with immunoSEQ multiplex PCR; TCRdb's copy has only in-frame clones and lacks some. The top ten hold approximately 6.2% of the sample, which has 30,000 to 35,000 clones, around 96% seen once. In the case of this clone: No antigen is known for it.

The sequencing input was PBMCs. The clonotype originates from a donor aged 10-29 years with latent tuberculosis or without tuberculosis infection.

CDR3 nucleotides: TGTGCCAGCAGCCGAAGACTAGCGGGAGTATCGAATGAGCAGTTCTTC. It is translated as CASSRRLAGVSNEQFF. The chain is built from TRBV7-9 and TRBJ2-1; 12 positions agree with TRBD2. The V and J ends lost 5 bases and 7 bases, in that order; junction bases with no gene match: 9. Germline loops: CDR1 SEHNR, CDR2 FQNEAQ (reference sequence). CDR3 length equals 16 residues.